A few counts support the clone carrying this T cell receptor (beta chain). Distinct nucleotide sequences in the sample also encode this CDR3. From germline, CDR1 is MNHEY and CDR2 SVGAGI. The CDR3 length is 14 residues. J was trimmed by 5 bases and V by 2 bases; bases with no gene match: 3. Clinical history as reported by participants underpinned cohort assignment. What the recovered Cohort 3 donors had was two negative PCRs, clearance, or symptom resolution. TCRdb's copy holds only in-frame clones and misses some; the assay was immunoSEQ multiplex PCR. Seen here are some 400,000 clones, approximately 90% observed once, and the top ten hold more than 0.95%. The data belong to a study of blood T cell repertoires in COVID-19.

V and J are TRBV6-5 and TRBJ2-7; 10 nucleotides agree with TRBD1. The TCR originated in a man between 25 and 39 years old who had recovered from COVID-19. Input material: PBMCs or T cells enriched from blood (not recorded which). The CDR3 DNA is TGTGCCAGCAGTTACCGGGACAGGGGCGACGAGCAGTACTTC. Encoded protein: CASSYRDRGDEQYF.